This is a list of T cell receptor beta chains from one sample in a study of identical twins. MiXCR, run by TCRdb on the 5' RACE reads, gives a single entry per CDR3 protein. The table has roughly 690,000 distinct CDR3 sequences, 20% to 25% seen once. These same data were also listed under a study on T cells expressing NK-cell markers.

Source material: PBMCs. The receptors here all came from a woman aged 18-29 years in good health. Both conserved end residues are part of each CDR3. D genes are given only for firm matches. Clone sizes are given selectively: once, few, many, or a class where the clone is expanded.

TGCAGCGTTGGTTGGGGCGCTGATGAAAAACTGTTTTTT CSVGWGADEKLFF TRBV29-1 NA few TRBJ1-4
TGTGCCAGCAGTGAATTTGTTCGTCTGAGCGCGGGGGTGGAGACCCAGTACTTC CASSEFVRLSAGVETQYF TRBV2 TRBD2 NA TRBJ2-5
TGTGCCATCAGTGAGTCGCGGGGAGGAGGCGGCTACACCTTC CAISESRGGGGYTF TRBV10-3 NA few TRBJ1-2
TGTGCCAGCAGCCCCGGGACCAAAAGTTACGAGCAGTACTTC CASSPGTKSYEQYF TRBV7-6 NA NA TRBJ2-7
TGCAGCGTTGTTCGGGGCCGGGGCTATGGCTACACCTTC CSVVRGRGYGYTF TRBV29-1 NA many TRBJ1-2
TGTGCCAGCAGCGTAGGGGATGGGCCTCTGAACACTGAAGCTTTCTTT CASSVGDGPLNTEAFF TRBV9 NA few TRBJ1-1
TGCAGCGTTTGCCAGGGCACGACCACAGATACGCAGTATTTT CSVCQGTTTDTQYF TRBV29-1 NA many TRBJ2-3
TGCGCCAGCAGCCCTCAGCCACGGGAGACCCAGTACTTC CASSPQPRETQYF TRBV5-1 NA few TRBJ2-5
TGCAGCGTTCAGGGGACTAGCGGGAGTGAAGAGCAGTTCTTC CSVQGTSGSEEQFF TRBV29-1 TRBD2 few TRBJ2-1
TGCGCCAGCGCCTGGCAGGACGGCACAGATACGCAGTATTTT CASAWQDGTDTQYF TRBV5-1 NA few TRBJ2-3
TGCAGCGTTGCCTACTGGGGGGGGGAGCAGTTCTTC CSVAYWGGEQFF TRBV29-1 TRBD2 few TRBJ2-1
TGCGCCAGCAGCCGGAGTCCCGGGACAGGGCTCTACGAGCAGTACTTC CASSRSPGTGLYEQYF TRBV5-1 TRBD1 many TRBJ2-7
TGTGCCTCAAGCGCACTAGCGGGGGTTAACGAGCAGTACTTC CASSALAGVNEQYF TRBV9 TRBD2 few TRBJ2-7
TGTGCCACCAGCCTCAATACCGGGACGTCCCCCTACGAGCAGTACTTC CATSLNTGTSPYEQYF TRBV15 NA NA TRBJ2-7
TGCAGTGCTCTAAGCGGGAGGGCCTATACCGGGGAGCTGTTTTTT CSALSGRAYTGELFF TRBV20-1 TRBD2 NA TRBJ2-2
TGTGCCAGCAGTCGAGAGGGCCGCTGGGGTACGCAGTATTTT CASSREGRWGTQYF TRBV7-9 NA NA TRBJ2-3
TGTGCCAGCAGCCAAGCTCTCCTGACTGAAGCTTTCTTT CASSQALLTEAFF TRBV3-1 NA NA TRBJ1-1
TGTGCCACCAGTGACCCGGGGTACCAGGGGAATGAGCAGTTCTTC CATSDPGYQGNEQFF TRBV24-1 NA once TRBJ2-1
TGTGCCAGCAGCGCGAATGGAAACACCATATATTTT CASSANGNTIYF TRBV7-9 NA NA TRBJ1-3
TGTGCCAGCAGCTTAGGCCACAAGAATGAGCAGTTCTTC CASSLGHKNEQFF TRBV7-7 NA NA TRBJ2-1
TGTGCCAGCAGTTTAAGTTTGGGACAGGGCTCCTACGAGCAGTACTTC CASSLSLGQGSYEQYF TRBV12-3/TRBV12-4 TRBD1 many TRBJ2-7
TGTGCCAGCAGCCAAGGCACTAGCAGACACACAGATACGCAGTATTTT CASSQGTSRHTDTQYF TRBV3-1 NA NA TRBJ2-3
TGTGCCAGCAGCTTAGTACCCGCGTTTGAAGCTTTCTTT CASSLVPAFEAFF TRBV11-2 NA NA TRBJ1-1
TGTGCCAGCAACGCGCAGCGGAGCACAGATACGCAGTATTTT CASNAQRSTDTQYF TRBV5-5 NA NA TRBJ2-3
TGCAGTGCTAGACAAGGACTAGCGGTACTCAAAAACATTCAGTACTTC CSARQGLAVLKNIQYF TRBV20-1 TRBD2 NA TRBJ2-4
TGCAGTGCTATTCTAGCGAATAATGAGCAGTTCTTC CSAILANNEQFF TRBV20-1 NA NA TRBJ2-1
TGTGCCAGCAGTGAATGGGAAACTGAAGCTTTCTTT CASSEWETEAFF TRBV6-1 NA NA TRBJ1-1
TGTGCCAGCAGCTTAGAGCTAGCGGGAGCGGGGTACAATGAGCAGTTCTTC CASSLELAGAGYNEQFF TRBV11-2 TRBD2 NA TRBJ2-1
TGTGCCAGCAGCTTAGCCGATAGCTCTGGGGCCAACGTCCTGACTTTC CASSLADSSGANVLTF TRBV7-2 NA few TRBJ2-6
TGTGCCAGCAGCGAGGGTCGCGGACTCCGGTATGGCTACACCTTC CASSEGRGLRYGYTF TRBV9 NA NA TRBJ1-2
TGCAGTGCTAGAGATATCAGCGGGGGGGGAAGGGAGACCCAGTACTTC CSARDISGGGRETQYF TRBV20-1 TRBD2 NA TRBJ2-5
TGTGCCAGCAGTGGCCGGGACAACCACGATAATGAAAAACTGTTTTTT CASSGRDNHDNEKLFF TRBV6-1 NA NA TRBJ1-4
TGTGCCATCACCGTGGACAGAGAATCCTATGGCTACACCTTC CAITVDRESYGYTF TRBV10-3 NA NA TRBJ1-2
TGTGCCAGCAGTTTAGAAGGGGGTCACGAGCAGTACTTC CASSLEGGHEQYF TRBV12-3/TRBV12-4 NA once TRBJ2-7
TGCGCCAGCAGCCAAGATGCAGCTTCTGAAGCTTTCTTT CASSQDAASEAFF TRBV4-1 NA NA TRBJ1-1
TGTGCCAGCAGTTTATTCGGGAACTCCTACAATGAGCAGTTCTTC CASSLFGNSYNEQFF TRBV12-3/TRBV12-4 NA NA TRBJ2-1
TGCAGTGCTAGCCGCGGGCAGGGCTCCTACAATGAGCAGTTCTTC CSASRGQGSYNEQFF TRBV20-1 NA few TRBJ2-1
TGTGCCAGCAAAGACACTGGCGGGGGGTATGGCGAGCAGTACTTC CASKDTGGGYGEQYF TRBV6-1 TRBD2 NA TRBJ2-7
TGCGCCAGCAGCTACTGGGGGACTAGGGGCGAGCAGTACTTC CASSYWGTRGEQYF TRBV5-1 TRBD2 few TRBJ2-7
TGCAGCGTTGGGACAGAAGGCTACACCTTC CSVGTEGYTF TRBV29-1 NA NA TRBJ1-2
TGTGCCAGCAGCCTGGGGGCGTACTACGAGCAGTACTTC CASSLGAYYEQYF TRBV12-3/TRBV12-4 NA few TRBJ2-7
TGTGCCAGCAGTTCCCGGGGACCTTACTACGAGCAGTACTTC CASSSRGPYYEQYF TRBV27 NA NA TRBJ2-7
TGTGCCAGCAGCTTGATCCGGGAATCTAAAGATACGCAGTATTTT CASSLIRESKDTQYF TRBV7-2 NA NA TRBJ2-3
TGTGCCAGCAGCTTACCTCACCACAGGGCCAATGAGCAGTTCTTC CASSLPHHRANEQFF TRBV7-2 NA NA TRBJ2-1
TGTGCCAGCAGCTTATGGACAGGGGGCCCAGAAGCTTTCTTT CASSLWTGGPEAFF TRBV7-3 TRBD1 many TRBJ1-1
TGTGCCAGCAGTTTGCAGCTTGAGCAGTTCTTC CASSLQLEQFF TRBV12-3/TRBV12-4 NA NA TRBJ2-1
TGTGCCAGCAAACCAGCCTATGGCTACACCTTC CASKPAYGYTF TRBV6-6 NA NA TRBJ1-2
TGTGCCAGCAGGATTTTGGAGACCCAGTACTTC CASRILETQYF TRBV5-5 NA few TRBJ2-5
TGTGCCAGCAGCTTTAGGCTAGCGGGGGGTGCCTACAATGAGCAGTTCTTC CASSFRLAGGAYNEQFF TRBV5-5 TRBD2 many TRBJ2-1
TGCGCCAGCAGCTTGACCCAAGCTGGGGCCAACGTCCTGACTTTC CASSLTQAGANVLTF TRBV5-1 NA NA TRBJ2-6
TGTGCCATCAGCTCCACAGGGGGCAGTCAGCCCCAGCATTTT CAISSTGGSQPQHF TRBV10-3 TRBD1 NA TRBJ1-5
TGTGCCAGCAGTTCTGGGACTTATCGGGGTTATCGGGAGCAGTACTTC CASSSGTYRGYREQYF TRBV7-2 NA few TRBJ2-7
TGTGCCAGCAGCAAAAGCGGGGGGAACACCGGGGAGCTGTTTTTT CASSKSGGNTGELFF TRBV9 TRBD2 once TRBJ2-2
TGCAGCGTTGAAAAGGGAGGGCCCCTTGGCTCCCTCTCCTACGAGCAGTACTTC CSVEKGGPLGSLSYEQYF TRBV29-1 TRBD2 few TRBJ2-7
TGTGCCAGCAGCTTAGATGCGGAAAGTGAGCAGTTCTTT CASSLDAESEQFF TRBV7-8 NA NA TRBJ2-1
TGTGCCAGCAGTTTGGGGCTCAAAGAGACCCAGTACTTC CASSLGLKETQYF TRBV12-3/TRBV12-4 NA many TRBJ2-5